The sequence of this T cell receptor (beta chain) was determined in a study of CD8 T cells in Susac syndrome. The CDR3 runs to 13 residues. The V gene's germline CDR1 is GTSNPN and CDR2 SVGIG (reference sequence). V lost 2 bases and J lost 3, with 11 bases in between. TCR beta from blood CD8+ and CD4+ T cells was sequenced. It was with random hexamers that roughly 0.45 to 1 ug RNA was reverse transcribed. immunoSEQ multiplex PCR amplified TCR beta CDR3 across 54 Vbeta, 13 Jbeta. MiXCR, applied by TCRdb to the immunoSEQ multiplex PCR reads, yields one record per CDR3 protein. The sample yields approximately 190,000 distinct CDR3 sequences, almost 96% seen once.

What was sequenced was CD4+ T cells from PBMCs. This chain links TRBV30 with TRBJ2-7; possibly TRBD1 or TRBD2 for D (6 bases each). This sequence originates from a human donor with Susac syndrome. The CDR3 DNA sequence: TGTGCCTGGAGTACGGGGGCGGACTACGAGCAGTACTTC. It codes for CAWSTGADYEQYF.